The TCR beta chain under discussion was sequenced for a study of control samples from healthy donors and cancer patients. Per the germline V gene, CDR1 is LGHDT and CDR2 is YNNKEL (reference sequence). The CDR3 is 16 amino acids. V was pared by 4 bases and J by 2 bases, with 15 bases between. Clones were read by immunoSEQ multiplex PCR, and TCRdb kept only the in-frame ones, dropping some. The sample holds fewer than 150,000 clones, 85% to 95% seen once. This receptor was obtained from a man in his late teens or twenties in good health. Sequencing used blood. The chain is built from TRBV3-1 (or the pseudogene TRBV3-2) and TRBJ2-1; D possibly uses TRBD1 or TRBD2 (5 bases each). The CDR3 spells CASSRTRDGAYNEQFF. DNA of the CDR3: TGTGCCAGCAGCCGGACCCGGGACGGTGCCTACAATGAGCAGTTCTTC.